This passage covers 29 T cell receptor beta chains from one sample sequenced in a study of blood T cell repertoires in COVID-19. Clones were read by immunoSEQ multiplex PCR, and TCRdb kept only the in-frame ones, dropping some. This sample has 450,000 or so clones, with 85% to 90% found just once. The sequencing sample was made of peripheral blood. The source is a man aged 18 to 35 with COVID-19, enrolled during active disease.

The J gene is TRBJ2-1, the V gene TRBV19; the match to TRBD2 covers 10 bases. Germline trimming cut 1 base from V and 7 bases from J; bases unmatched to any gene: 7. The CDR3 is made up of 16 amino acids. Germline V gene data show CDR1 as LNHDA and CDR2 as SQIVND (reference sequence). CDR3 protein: CASSIGRAGGRNEQFF. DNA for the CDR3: TGTGCCAGTAGTATAGGACGAGCGGGAGGGCGGAATGAGCAGTTCTTC.

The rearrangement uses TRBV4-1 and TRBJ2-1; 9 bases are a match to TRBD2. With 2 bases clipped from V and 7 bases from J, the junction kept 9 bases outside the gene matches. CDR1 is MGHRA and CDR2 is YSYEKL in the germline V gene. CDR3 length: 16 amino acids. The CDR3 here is CASSQLDGTSLNEQFF. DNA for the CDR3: TGCGCCAGCAGCCAACTTGACGGGACTAGCCTTAATGAGCAGTTCTTC.

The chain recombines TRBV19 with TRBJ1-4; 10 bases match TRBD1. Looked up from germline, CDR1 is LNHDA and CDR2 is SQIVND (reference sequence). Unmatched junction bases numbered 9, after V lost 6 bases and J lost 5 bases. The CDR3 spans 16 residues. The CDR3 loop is CASRPIPGQGNEKLFF. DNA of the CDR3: TGTGCCAGTAGACCCATCCCGGGACAGGGGAATGAAAAACTGTTTTTT.

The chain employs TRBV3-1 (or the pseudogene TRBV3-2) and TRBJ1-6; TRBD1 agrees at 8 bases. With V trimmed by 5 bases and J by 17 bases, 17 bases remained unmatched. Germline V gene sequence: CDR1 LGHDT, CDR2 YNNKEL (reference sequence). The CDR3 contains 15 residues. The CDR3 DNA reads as TGTGCCAGCAGCGCTCCCGGGACAGGCCGGCTACTCTTCCACTTT. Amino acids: CASSAPGTGRLLFHF.

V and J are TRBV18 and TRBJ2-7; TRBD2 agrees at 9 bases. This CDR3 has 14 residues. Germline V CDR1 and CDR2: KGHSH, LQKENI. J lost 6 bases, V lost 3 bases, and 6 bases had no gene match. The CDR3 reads CASSPSSGASEQYF. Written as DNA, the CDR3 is TGTGCCAGCTCACCCTCTAGCGGGGCCAGCGAGCAGTACTTC.

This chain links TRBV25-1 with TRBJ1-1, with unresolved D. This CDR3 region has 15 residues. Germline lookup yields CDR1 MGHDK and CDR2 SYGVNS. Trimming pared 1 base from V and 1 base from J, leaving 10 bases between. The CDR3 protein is CASSESREGNTEAFF. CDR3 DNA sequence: TGTGCCAGCAGTGAATCGAGGGAGGGGAACACTGAAGCTTTCTTT.

CDR3 sequence reads: CASSQAGTGGISEQFF. The DNA for the CDR3 is TGCGCCAGCAGCCAAGCCGGGACAGGGGGTATCAGTGAGCAGTTCTTC. This chain joins TRBV4-1 and TRBJ2-1; 11 nucleotides match TRBD1. Looked up from germline, CDR1 is MGHRA and CDR2 is YSYEKL. The V segment lost 1 base and the J segment 9 bases; nucleotides outside the gene matches: 8. The CDR3 is made up of 16 amino acids.

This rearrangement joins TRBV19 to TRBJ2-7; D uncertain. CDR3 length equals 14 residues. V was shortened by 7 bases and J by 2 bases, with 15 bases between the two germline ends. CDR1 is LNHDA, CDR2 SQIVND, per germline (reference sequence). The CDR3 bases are TGTGCCAGTAAGGTCTCGGGTCCGACCTACGAGCAGTACTTC. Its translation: CASKVSGPTYEQYF.

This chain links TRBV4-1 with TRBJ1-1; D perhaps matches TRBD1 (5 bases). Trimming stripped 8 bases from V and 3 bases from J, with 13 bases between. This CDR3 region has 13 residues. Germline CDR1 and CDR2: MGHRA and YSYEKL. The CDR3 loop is CASGRQGDTEAFF. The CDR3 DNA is TGCGCCAGCGGCCGCCAGGGCGACACTGAAGCTTTCTTT.

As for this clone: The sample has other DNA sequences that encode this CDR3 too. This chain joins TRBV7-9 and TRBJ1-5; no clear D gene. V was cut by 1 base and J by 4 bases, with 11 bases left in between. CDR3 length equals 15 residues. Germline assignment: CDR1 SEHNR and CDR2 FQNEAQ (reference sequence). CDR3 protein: CASSLGTGSNQPQHF. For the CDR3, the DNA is TGTGCCAGCAGCTTAGGTACGGGGTCGAATCAGCCCCAGCATTTT.

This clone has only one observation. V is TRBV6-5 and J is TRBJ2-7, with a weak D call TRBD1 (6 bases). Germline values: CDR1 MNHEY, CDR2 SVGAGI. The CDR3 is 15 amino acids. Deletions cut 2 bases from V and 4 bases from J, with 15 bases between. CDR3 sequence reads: CASSYPAEGVYEQYF. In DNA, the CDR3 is TGTGCCAGCAGTTACCCCGCCGAGGGGGTATACGAGCAGTACTTC.

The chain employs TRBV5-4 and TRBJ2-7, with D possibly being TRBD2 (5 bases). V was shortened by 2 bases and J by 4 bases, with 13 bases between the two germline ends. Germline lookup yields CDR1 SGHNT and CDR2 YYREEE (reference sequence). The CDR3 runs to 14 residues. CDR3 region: CASSFDGLSYEQYF. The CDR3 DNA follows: TGTGCCAGCAGCTTTGACGGACTCTCATACGAGCAGTACTTC.

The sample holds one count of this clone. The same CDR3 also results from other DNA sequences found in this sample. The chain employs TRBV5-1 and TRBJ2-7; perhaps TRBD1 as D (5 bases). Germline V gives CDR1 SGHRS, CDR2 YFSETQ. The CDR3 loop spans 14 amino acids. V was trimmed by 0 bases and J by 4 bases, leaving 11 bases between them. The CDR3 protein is CASSLEGQGYEQYF. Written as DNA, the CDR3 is TGCGCCAGCAGCTTGGAGGGGCAAGGGTACGAGCAGTACTTC.

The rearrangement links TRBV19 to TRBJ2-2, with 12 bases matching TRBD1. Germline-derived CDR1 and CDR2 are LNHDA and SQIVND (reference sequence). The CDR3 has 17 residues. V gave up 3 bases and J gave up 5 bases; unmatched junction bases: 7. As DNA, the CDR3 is TGTGCCAGTAGTATCGGCCGGGACAGGGGGCTTACCGGGGAGCTGTTTTTT. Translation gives CASSIGRDRGLTGELFF.

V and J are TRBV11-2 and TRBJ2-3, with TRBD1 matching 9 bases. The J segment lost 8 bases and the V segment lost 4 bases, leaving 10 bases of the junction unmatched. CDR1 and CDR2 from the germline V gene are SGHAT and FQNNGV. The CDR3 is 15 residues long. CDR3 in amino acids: CASSSGITGGITQYF. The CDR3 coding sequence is TGTGCCAGCAGCTCCGGAATCACAGGGGGCATTACGCAGTATTTT.

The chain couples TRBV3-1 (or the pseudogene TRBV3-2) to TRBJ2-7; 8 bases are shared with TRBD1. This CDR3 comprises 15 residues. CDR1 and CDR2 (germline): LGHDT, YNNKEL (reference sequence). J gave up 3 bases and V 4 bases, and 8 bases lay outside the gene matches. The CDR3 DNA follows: TGTGCCAGCAGCCCACGGACAGGGAGAGACTACGAGCAGTACTTC. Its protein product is CASSPRTGRDYEQYF.

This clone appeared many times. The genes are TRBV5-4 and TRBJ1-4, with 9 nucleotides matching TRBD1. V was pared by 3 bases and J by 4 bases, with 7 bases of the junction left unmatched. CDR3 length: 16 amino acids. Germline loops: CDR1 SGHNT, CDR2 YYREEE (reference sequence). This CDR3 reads CASSSGQGTRNEKLFF. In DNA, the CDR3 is TGTGCCAGCAGCTCCGGACAGGGGACCCGTAATGAAAAACTGTTTTTT.

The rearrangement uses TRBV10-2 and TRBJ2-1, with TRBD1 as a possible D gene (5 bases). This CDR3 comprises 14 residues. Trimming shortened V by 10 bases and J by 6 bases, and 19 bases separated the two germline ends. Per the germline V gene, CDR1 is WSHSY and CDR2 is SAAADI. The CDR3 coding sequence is TGCGCCACTGCAAGGCCCAGGGATCGCAATGAGCAGTTCTTC. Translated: CATARPRDRNEQFF.

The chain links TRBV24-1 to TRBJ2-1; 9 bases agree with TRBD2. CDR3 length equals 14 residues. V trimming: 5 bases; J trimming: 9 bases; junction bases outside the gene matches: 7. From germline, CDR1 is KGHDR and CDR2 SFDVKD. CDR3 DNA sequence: TGTGCCACCAGTGTTGGGAGCGGGAGGTTTGAGCAGTTCTTC. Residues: CATSVGSGRFEQFF.

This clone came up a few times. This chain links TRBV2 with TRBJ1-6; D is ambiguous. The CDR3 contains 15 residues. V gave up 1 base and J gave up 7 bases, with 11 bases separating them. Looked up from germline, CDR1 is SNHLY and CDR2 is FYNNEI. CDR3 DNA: TGTGCCAGCAGTGAAGGCCTGGGAGGCAATTCACCCCTCCACTTT. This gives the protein CASSEGLGGNSPLHF.

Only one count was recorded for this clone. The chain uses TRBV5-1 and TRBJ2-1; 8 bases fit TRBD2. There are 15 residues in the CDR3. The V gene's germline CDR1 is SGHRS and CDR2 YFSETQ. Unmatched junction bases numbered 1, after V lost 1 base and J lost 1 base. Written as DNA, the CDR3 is TGCGCCAGCAGCTTGAGCGGGGGATCCTACAATGAGCAGTTCTTC. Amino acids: CASSLSGGSYNEQFF.

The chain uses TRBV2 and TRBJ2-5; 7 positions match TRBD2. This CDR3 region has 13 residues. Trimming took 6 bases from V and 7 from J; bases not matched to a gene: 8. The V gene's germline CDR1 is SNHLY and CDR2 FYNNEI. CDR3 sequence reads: CASSQTREGTQYF. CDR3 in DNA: TGTGCCAGCAGCCAGACTAGGGAGGGGACCCAGTACTTC. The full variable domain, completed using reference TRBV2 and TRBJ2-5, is EPEVTQTPSHQVTQMGQEVILRCVPISNHLYFYWYRQILGQKVEFLVSFYNNEISEKSEIFDDQFSVERPDGSNFTLKIRSTKLEDSAMYFCASSQTREGTQYFGPGTRLLVL.

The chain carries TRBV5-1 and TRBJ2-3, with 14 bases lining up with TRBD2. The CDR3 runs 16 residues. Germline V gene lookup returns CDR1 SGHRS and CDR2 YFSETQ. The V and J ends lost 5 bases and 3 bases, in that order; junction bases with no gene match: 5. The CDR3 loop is CASRAGTSGSTDTQYF. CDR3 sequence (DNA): TGCGCCAGCAGAGCCGGGACTAGCGGGAGTACAGATACGCAGTATTTT. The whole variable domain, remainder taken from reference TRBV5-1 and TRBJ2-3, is KAGVTQTPRYLIKTRGQQVTLSCSPISGHRSVSWYQQTPGQGLQFLFEYFSETQRNKGNFPGRFSGRQFSNSRSEMNVSTLELGDSALYLCASRAGTSGSTDTQYFGPGTRLTVL.

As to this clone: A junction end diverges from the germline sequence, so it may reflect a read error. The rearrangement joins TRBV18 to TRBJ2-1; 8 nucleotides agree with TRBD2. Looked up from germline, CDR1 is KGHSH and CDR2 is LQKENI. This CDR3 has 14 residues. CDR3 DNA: TGTGCCACCTCAAAGGCTGACGGGAGGGATGAGCAGTTCTTC. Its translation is CATSKADGRDEQFF. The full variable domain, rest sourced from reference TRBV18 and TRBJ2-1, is NAGVMQNPRHLVRRRGQEARLRCSPMKGHSHVYWYRQLPEEGLKFMVYLQKENIIDESGMPKERFSAEFPKEGPSILRIQQVVRGDSAAYFCATSKADGRDEQFFGPGTRLTVL.

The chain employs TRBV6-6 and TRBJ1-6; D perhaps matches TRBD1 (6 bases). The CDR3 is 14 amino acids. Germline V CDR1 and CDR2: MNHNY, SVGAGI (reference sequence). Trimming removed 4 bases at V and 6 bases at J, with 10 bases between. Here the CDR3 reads CASSLQGSNSPLHF. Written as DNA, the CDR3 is TGTGCCAGCAGTTTACAGGGCAGTAATTCACCCCTCCACTTT.

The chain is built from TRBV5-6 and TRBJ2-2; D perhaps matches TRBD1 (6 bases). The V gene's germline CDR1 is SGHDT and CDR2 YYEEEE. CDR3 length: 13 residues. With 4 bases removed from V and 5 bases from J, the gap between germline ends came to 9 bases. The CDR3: CASSAGQTGELFF. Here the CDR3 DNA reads TGTGCCAGCAGCGCCGGACAGACCGGGGAGCTGTTTTTT.

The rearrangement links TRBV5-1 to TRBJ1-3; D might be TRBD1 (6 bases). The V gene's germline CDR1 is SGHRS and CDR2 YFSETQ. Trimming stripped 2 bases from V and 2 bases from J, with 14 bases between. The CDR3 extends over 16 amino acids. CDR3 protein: CASSLQGGETGNTIYF. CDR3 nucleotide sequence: TGCGCCAGCAGCTTACAGGGAGGGGAGACTGGAAACACCATATATTTT.

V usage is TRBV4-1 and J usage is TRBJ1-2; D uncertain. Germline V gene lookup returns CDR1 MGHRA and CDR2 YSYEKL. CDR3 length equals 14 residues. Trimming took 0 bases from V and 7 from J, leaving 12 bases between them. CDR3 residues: CASSQDLAVPGYTF. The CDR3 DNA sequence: TGCGCCAGCAGCCAAGATTTGGCCGTTCCTGGCTACACCTTC.

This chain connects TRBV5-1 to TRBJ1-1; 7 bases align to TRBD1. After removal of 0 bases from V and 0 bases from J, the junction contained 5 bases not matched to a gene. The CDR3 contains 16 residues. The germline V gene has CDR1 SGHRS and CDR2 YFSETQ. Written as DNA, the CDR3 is TGCGCCAGCAGCTTGGACAGGGGCGTTATGAACACTGAAGCTTTCTTT. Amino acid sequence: CASSLDRGVMNTEAFF.